This T cell receptor beta chain was found in a study of T-cell memory formation after mild COVID-19. Across the study: Across donors, TCR clusters were largely donor specific. Study results and caveats: Among contracting clones, CD4+ were mainly CM/EM and CD8+ enriched in EMRA.

Sample barcodes and UMIs were carried by the TCR alpha and TCR beta cDNA libraries that 5'RACE generated with constant-segment primers. TCRdb analysed the 5' RACE reads with MiXCR anew, one entry per CDR3 protein. This sample has more than 80,000 distinct CDR3 sequences, with approximately 17% found just once. Germline trimming cut 1 base from V and 5 bases from J; bases unmatched to any gene: 5. CDR1 and CDR2 (germline): LGHNA, YSLEER. The CDR3 covers 16 residues. Comments on this clonotype: The antigen remains unidentified.

This receptor was taken from an adult woman who had mild COVID-19 (a few samples of this study predate the infection). Cell type and time point are not known. The chain uses TRBV4-3 and TRBJ2-3; 11 bases map to TRBD2. Specimen: PBMCs or a T cell subset sorted from them (not recorded which). In DNA form, the CDR3 reads TGCGCCAGCAGCCAAGGACTAGCGGGGTTGGTAGATACGCAGTATTTT. This encodes CASSQGLAGLVDTQYF.